These 23 T cell receptor beta chains came from one sample sequenced in a study of T cells in Graves' hyperthyroidism and ophthalmopathy. Amplified TCR beta CDR3 regions came from RNA transcripts. A first-round RT-PCR of the TCR CDR3 used the HTBI primer set. TCRdb independently ran MiXCR on the multiplex PCR reads; one entry per CDR3 protein. Counted here are around 440,000 distinct CDR3 sequences, around 14% occurring once; the ten biggest clones make up about 7.7%. Material: blood. Receptor source: a woman between 18 and 29 years old with Graves' hyperthyroidism.

There are many counts of this clonotype. The chain recombines TRBV11-2 with TRBJ1-6; D is possibly TRBD1 (6 bases). Germline CDR1 and CDR2: SGHAT and FQNNGV. The CDR3 is 15 amino acids. Trimming left V 5 bases short and J 7 bases short, with 15 bases between. CDR3: CASSRKTGTNSPLHF. CDR3 DNA: TGTGCCAGCAGCCGGAAAACAGGGACGAATTCACCCCTCCACTTT.

This clonotype was seen repeatedly, ten times or more. V usage is TRBV6-5 and J usage is TRBJ2-1; TRBD1 aligns across 7 bases. This CDR3 is built from 17 residues. Trimming removed 0 bases from V and 7 bases from J; junction bases left unmatched: 12. CDR1 is MNHEY and CDR2 is SVGAGI in the germline V gene. CDR3 region: CASSYSVAEGGFNEQFF. CDR3 bases: TGTGCCAGCAGTTACTCGGTTGCCGAAGGGGGCTTTAATGAGCAGTTCTTC.

The gene calls are TRBV19 and TRBJ2-3; no clear D gene. The CDR3 spans 13 residues. Between the trimmed V and J ends, which lost 3 bases and 9 bases, there was a span of 13 bases. Germline assignment: CDR1 LNHDA and CDR2 SQIVND (reference sequence). The CDR3 protein is CASSIPSSATQYF. CDR3 nucleotide sequence: TGTGCCAGTAGTATTCCTTCCTCGGCCACGCAGTATTTT.

This clonotype was seen a few times. This chain uses TRBV27 with TRBJ2-7; a weak D match, TRBD1 (6 bases). V was trimmed by 5 bases and J by 3 bases, leaving 23 bases between them. The CDR3 totals 17 residues. The germline CDR1 and CDR2 sequences are MNHEY and SMNVEV (reference sequence). The CDR3 here is CASSPRGLGASVYEQYF. Here the CDR3 DNA reads TGTGCCAGCAGTCCAAGAGGGTTGGGGGCCTCTGTCTACGAGCAGTACTTC.

In this sample, this clonotype turned up many times. V gene TRBV24-1 combines with J gene TRBJ2-7; TRBD1 aligns across 10 bases. V was clipped by 5 bases and J by 3 bases; unmatched bases: 9. In germline, CDR1 is KGHDR, CDR2 SFDVKD. This CDR3 contains 16 residues. CDR3 region: CATSVPPRTGGYEQYF. The CDR3, as DNA: TGTGCCACCAGTGTTCCCCCGAGGACAGGGGGCTACGAGCAGTACTTC.

This clonotype was detected many times. V gene TRBV13 combines with J gene TRBJ2-1, with 15 bases lining up with TRBD2. Germline CDR1 PRHDT, CDR2 FYEKMQ (reference sequence). The junction had 10 bases not matched to a gene; V was cut back by 5 bases and J by 2 bases. This CDR3 has 19 residues. CDR3 region: CASSARTSGGVGPYNEQFF. CDR3 coding DNA: TGTGCCAGCAGCGCACGGACTAGCGGGGGGGTTGGTCCCTACAATGAGCAGTTCTTC. Based on the CDR3 plus reference TRBV13 and TRBJ2-1, the full variable domain is AAGVIQSPRHLIKEKRETATLKCYPIPRHDTVYWYQQGPGQDPQFLISFYEKMQSDKGSIPDRFSAQQFSDYHSELNMSSLELGDSALYFCASSARTSGGVGPYNEQFFGPGTRLTVL.

To note about this clonotype: This may be a read error, as it is one base from a much larger clone. The conserved closing phenylalanine or tryptophan is absent in this CDR3, likely reflecting a read error. The chain has TRBV20-1 and TRBJ1-2; D possibly corresponds to TRBD1 (6 bases). This CDR3 is 15 amino acids long. The ends were cut back, 1 base at V and 2 bases at J, with 14 bases in the middle. Germline CDR1 DFQATT, CDR2 SNEGSKA (reference sequence). The CDR3 DNA sequence: TGCAGTGCTAGAGCCCCGGGACACGGGAACTATGGCTACACCTCC. Translated: CSARAPGHGNYGYTS.

The table lists this clonotype with many counts. This chain links TRBV29-1 with TRBJ2-3; possible D gene TRBD2, 6 bases. This CDR3 is 14 amino acids long. The V gene's germline CDR1 is SQVTM and CDR2 ANQGSEA. Trimming shortened V by 3 bases and J by 3 bases, and 13 bases separated the two germline ends. CDR3 bases: TGCAGCGTTGATGGGGAGGCGGGTACAGATACGCAGTATTTT. Protein sequence: CSVDGEAGTDTQYF.

The chain is built from TRBV7-6 and TRBJ2-2, with D tentatively TRBD1 or TRBD2 (5 bases each). The CDR3 spans 16 residues. Per the germline V gene, CDR1 is SGHVS and CDR2 is FNYEAQ. With 1 base removed from V and 0 bases from J, the gap between germline ends came to 9 bases. CDR3 region: CASSLGGGPNTGELFF. Here the CDR3 DNA reads TGTGCCAGCAGCTTAGGGGGCGGGCCGAACACCGGGGAGCTGTTTTTT.

This clonotype was seen many times. The chain links TRBV7-3 to TRBJ2-3; unclear D gene. V was pared by 3 bases and J by 9 bases, with 13 bases between. CDR1 and CDR2 from the germline V gene are SGHTA and FQGTGA. The CDR3 has 13 amino acids. The CDR3 here is CASSFPPLQTQYF. In DNA, the CDR3 is TGTGCCAGCAGCTTCCCCCCCCTCCAGACGCAGTATTTT.

This clonotype has just one count. The chain uses TRBV7-2 and TRBJ2-5; D is perhaps TRBD1 (5 bases). The germline V gene encodes CDR1 SGHTA and CDR2 FQGNSA. The CDR3 sequence is 12 residues long. The ends were cut back, 3 bases at V and 6 bases at J, with 8 bases in the middle. The CDR3 nucleotides are TGTGCCAGCAGCTTTAGGGGAAAGACCCAGTACTTC. Encoded protein: CASSFRGKTQYF.

This clonotype was counted ten times or more. This sequence joins TRBV7-9 and TRBJ1-6; weak D call: TRBD1 (5 bases). The CDR3 length is 16 residues. V was shortened by 5 bases and J by 4 bases, with 15 bases between the two germline ends. The germline V gene encodes CDR1 SEHNR and CDR2 FQNEAQ (reference sequence). The CDR3: CASSPVGGAYNSPLHF. DNA for the CDR3: TGTGCCAGCAGCCCGGTGGGGGGAGCTTATAATTCACCCCTCCACTTT.

This clonotype was seen many times. This chain links TRBV27 with TRBJ2-7; 7 bases align to TRBD1. Losses at the gene ends were 5 bases for V and 2 bases for J; bases not matched to a gene: 9. CDR1 and CDR2 (germline): MNHEY, SMNVEV (reference sequence). CDR3 length: 15 amino acids. The CDR3 loop reads CASSIPDRYPYEQYF. CDR3 nucleotide sequence: TGTGCCAGCAGTATTCCGGACAGGTATCCCTACGAGCAGTACTTC.

This clonotype was counted ten times or more. CDR3 DNA sequence: TGTGCCAGCAGCGATCCTCCGGGACAGGGAGCGTCCGGAAACACCATATATTTT. Protein: CASSDPPGQGASGNTIYF. The chain couples TRBV12-3 or TRBV12-4 to TRBJ1-3; TRBD1 aligns across 9 bases. The V and J ends lost 6 bases and 4 bases, in that order; junction bases with no gene match: 16. The CDR3 extends over 18 amino acids.

This clonotype was observed once. The chain has TRBV7-3 and TRBJ2-3, with 9 positions matching TRBD2. V gave up 6 bases and J gave up 3 bases; unmatched junction bases: 7. Germline V gene lookup returns CDR1 SGHTA and CDR2 FQGTGA. This CDR3 has 15 residues. DNA of the CDR3: TGTGCCAGCAGACTAACTAGCGGGTTGACAGATACGCAGTATTTT. Its protein is CASRLTSGLTDTQYF.

The CDR3: CSARGAGVHEQYF. The CDR3 DNA follows: TGCAGTGCTAGAGGAGCAGGGGTCCACGAGCAGTACTTC. V usage is TRBV20-1 and J usage is TRBJ2-7; maybe TRBD1 (6 bases). The CDR3 has 13 residues. CDR1 is DFQATT, CDR2 SNEGSKA, per germline (reference sequence). Trimming took 1 base from V and 5 from J, leaving 12 bases between them.

This clonotype was seen ten or more times. The gene calls are TRBV5-8 and TRBJ1-4; possible D gene TRBD1, 6 bases. Looked up from germline, CDR1 is SGHTS and CDR2 is YDEGEE. V dropped 2 bases and J dropped 4 bases, with 12 bases sitting between them. CDR3 length: 15 amino acids. Here the CDR3 DNA reads TGTGCCAGCAGCTTATCCACAGGGATTAATGAAAAACTGTTTTTT. This translates into CASSLSTGINEKLFF. The full variable domain, its missing parts supplied by reference TRBV5-8 and TRBJ1-4, is EAGVTQSPTHLIKTRGQQATLRCSPISGHTSVYWYQQALGLGLQFLLWYDEGEERNRGNFPPRFSGRQFPNYSSELNVNALELEDSALYLCASSLSTGINEKLFFGSGTQLSVL.

This clonotype occurred many times. CDR3 in amino acids: CASRDTGAAPSTDTQYF. Written as DNA, the CDR3 is TGTGCCAGCAGAGATACAGGGGCCGCACCTAGCACAGATACGCAGTATTTT. The chain carries TRBV5-8 and TRBJ2-3; 7 positions match TRBD1. From germline, CDR1 is SGHTS and CDR2 YDEGEE. The CDR3 is 17 amino acids. Trimming at V came to 5 bases and at J to 0 bases, leaving 12 bases not matched to a gene.

This clonotype was found many times. The chain employs TRBV11-3 and TRBJ2-1; TRBD2 aligns across 14 bases. After removal of 3 bases from V and 6 bases from J, the junction contained 7 bases not matched to a gene. This CDR3 has 17 amino acids. Germline values: CDR1 SGHNT, CDR2 YENEEA. The CDR3 sequence: CASSLEGLAGAGNEQFF. The CDR3 coding sequence is TGTGCCAGCAGCTTGGAGGGACTAGCGGGAGCCGGCAATGAGCAGTTCTTC.

This clonotype was seen ten or more times. J is TRBJ2-7 and V is TRBV13; D remains unclear. In germline, CDR1 is PRHDT, CDR2 FYEKMQ (reference sequence). This CDR3 contains 13 residues. The ends were cut back, 2 bases at V and 1 base at J, with 6 bases in the middle. CDR3: CASSLIGSYEQYF. DNA of the CDR3: TGTGCCAGCAGCTTAATAGGGTCCTACGAGCAGTACTTC.

This clonotype was found many times. The chain uses TRBV18 and TRBJ2-7; D is ambiguous. The CDR3 contains 13 residues. Germline V gives CDR1 KGHSH, CDR2 LQKENI. V was shortened by 2 bases and J by 7 bases, with 12 bases between the two germline ends. In DNA form, the CDR3 reads TGTGCCAGCTCACCAGCCCTTGAGGAAGAGCAGTACTTC. Protein product: CASSPALEEEQYF.

In its sample, this clonotype was seen many times. This sequence joins TRBV3-1 and TRBJ1-2, with TRBD1 matching over 8 bases. The CDR3 totals 13 residues. The J segment lost 8 bases and the V segment lost 4 bases, leaving 6 bases of the junction unmatched. Per germline, CDR1 LGHDT and CDR2 YNNKEL (reference sequence). The CDR3 DNA follows: TGTGCCAGCAGCCTCAGGACAGGGATCGGCTACACCTTC. Its protein product is CASSLRTGIGYTF. Full variable domain (missing parts from reference TRBV3-1 and TRBJ1-2): DTAVSQTPKYLVTQMGNDKSIKCEQNLGHDTMYWYKQDSKKFLKIMFSYNNKELIINETVPNRFSPKSPDKAHLNLHINSLELGDSAVYFCASSLRTGIGYTFGSGTRLTVV.

This rearrangement joins TRBV5-8 to TRBJ2-5; D remains ambiguous. V shed 1 base and J shed 0 bases, with 10 bases lying between them. Germline-derived CDR1 and CDR2 are SGHTS and YDEGEE. This CDR3 comprises 15 residues. The CDR3 coding sequence is TGTGCCAGCAGCTTGTTGGTATCGAACCAAGAGACCCAGTACTTC. It is translated as CASSLLVSNQETQYF. Looking up the rest from reference TRBV5-8 and TRBJ2-5 gives the full variable domain: EAGVTQSPTHLIKTRGQQATLRCSPISGHTSVYWYQQALGLGLQFLLWYDEGEERNRGNFPPRFSGRQFPNYSSELNVNALELEDSALYLCASSLLVSNQETQYFGPGTRLLVL.